Each of the 30 T cell receptor beta chains below was sequenced from the same sample in a study of pediatric ulcerative colitis (dated by TCRdb to between 2018 and 2021). During colonoscopy, one to two pinch biopsies were obtained from the rectum for research. Library generation was performed with the immunoSEQ multiplex PCR assay. TCRdb limited this immuneACCESS table to in-frame rearrangements with V and J called. A share of clones is missing; checked studies link under half to unresolved V genes, and the rest is unexplained. This sample gives roughly 45,000 clones in total; 60% to 85% of them show up just once. The top ten clonotypes cover 3% to 4.5% of the sample. Sequenced input: gut tissue. The receptors were sampled from a girl between 10 and 17 years old with moderate ulcerative colitis.

The rearrangement joins TRBV4-3 to TRBJ1-2, with TRBD1 as a possible D gene (6 bases). V lost 0 bases to trimming and J lost 2 bases, with 13 bases between them. CDR3 length: 16 amino acids. Per the germline V gene, CDR1 is LGHNA and CDR2 is YSLEER. DNA for the CDR3: TGCGCCAGCAGCCAAGATACGGGGGGGCTGAACTATGGCTACACCTTC. Amino acid sequence: CASSQDTGGLNYGYTF.

The rearrangement joins TRBV4-1 to TRBJ2-7; no clear D gene. Germline assignment: CDR1 MGHRA and CDR2 YSYEKL. This CDR3 is 13 amino acids long. V shed 4 bases and J shed 4 bases, with 11 bases lying between them. The CDR3 DNA is TGCGCCAGCAGCCTCCGTGACGGGTACGAGCAGTACTTC. This codes for CASSLRDGYEQYF.

This chain connects TRBV19 to TRBJ2-5; tentatively, D is TRBD1 (5 bases). CDR1 is LNHDA and CDR2 is SQIVND in the germline V gene (reference sequence). V lost 5 bases and J 0 bases, leaving 13 bases between the germline ends. The CDR3 is made up of 15 amino acids. The CDR3 DNA follows: TGTGCCAGTAGTCTCCAGGGTGGGTACCAAGAGACCCAGTACTTC. This translates into CASSLQGGYQETQYF.

This clone was observed once. The chain employs TRBV6-1 and TRBJ1-5; D gene uncertain. V lost 2 bases to trimming and J lost 11 bases, with 10 bases between them. The length of the CDR3 is 12 residues. The germline gives CDR1 MNHNS, CDR2 SASEGT. CDR3 sequence (DNA): TGTGCCAGCAGTGAAAATCAATCGGCCCAGCATTTT. It codes for CASSENQSAQHF.

The V gene is TRBV5-4, the J gene TRBJ2-1, with 9 bases that match TRBD2. With V trimmed by 4 bases and J by 8 bases, 10 bases remained unmatched. CDR1 and CDR2 from the germline V gene are SGHNT and YYREEE (reference sequence). The CDR3 spans 15 residues. CDR3 in amino acids: CASSPSSGVGYEQFF. CDR3 sequence (DNA): TGTGCCAGCAGCCCCTCTAGCGGGGTTGGGTATGAGCAGTTCTTC.

This chain joins TRBV29-1 and TRBJ2-5; weak D call: TRBD2 (6 bases). This CDR3 is built from 15 residues. CDR1 is SQVTM and CDR2 is ANQGSEA in the germline V gene. V was cut by 3 bases and J by 5 bases, with 19 bases left in between. The CDR3 DNA reads as TGCAGCGTTGAGACTAGGTGGGAATGGGTCGAGACCCAGTACTTC. This sequence encodes CSVETRWEWVETQYF.

The rearrangement joins TRBV28 to TRBJ2-7; D may be TRBD1 (6 bases). The germline V gene has CDR1 MDHEN and CDR2 SYDVKM. There are 13 residues in the CDR3. V lost 6 bases and J lost 0, with 9 bases in between. The CDR3 sequence is CASSGQTSYEQYF. In DNA form, the CDR3 reads TGTGCCAGCAGCGGACAGACCTCCTACGAGCAGTACTTC.

The rearrangement links TRBV30 to TRBJ1-3; TRBD1 matches 7 bases. The ends lost 2 bases at V and 8 bases at J; junction bases unmatched: 6. Germline CDR1 is GTSNPN and CDR2 is SVGIG (reference sequence). The CDR3 has 13 residues. The CDR3 DNA is TGTGCCTGGAGTAGACAGGGACAAGACACCATATATTTT. The encoded protein is CAWSRQGQDTIYF.

This chain uses TRBV6-5 with TRBJ2-3; D possibly corresponds to TRBD2 (6 bases). Germline V gene sequence: CDR1 MNHEY, CDR2 SVGAGI. The V end lost 5 bases, the J end lost 5 bases, and 17 bases lay between the germline ends. The CDR3 extends over 15 amino acids. This CDR3 reads CASSTRRRAGDTQYF. The CDR3 DNA sequence: TGTGCCAGCAGTACTCGACGGAGGGCAGGAGATACGCAGTATTTT.

This clone occurred a few times. This chain links TRBV27 with TRBJ2-2; TRBD1 might be the D (5 bases). CDR3 length: 15 amino acids. Germline values: CDR1 MNHEY, CDR2 SMNVEV (reference sequence). V lost 7 bases, J lost 5 bases, and 17 bases lay in between. The CDR3 coding sequence is TGTGCCAGCAACCTCGTTAGGGGAAATACCGGGGAGCTGTTTTTT. Amino acids: CASNLVRGNTGELFF.

The chain joins TRBV7-2 to TRBJ2-1; tentative D call: TRBD2 (6 bases). V lost 2 bases and J 1 base, leaving 12 bases between the germline ends. Germline assignment: CDR1 SGHTA and CDR2 FQGNSA. This CDR3 has 16 residues. The CDR3 loop is CASSLLASGSYNEQFF. The CDR3 DNA reads TGTGCCAGCAGCTTACTAGCGTCGGGATCCTACAATGAGCAGTTCTTC.

CDR3 nucleotides: TGTGCCAGTAGTATAAGCGGCGGGTGGCAGTACGAGCAGTACTTC. It translates to CASSISGGWQYEQYF. V gene TRBV19 combines with J gene TRBJ2-7, with D maybe TRBD2 (5 bases). CDR3 length equals 15 residues. V lost 2 bases to trimming and J lost 4 bases, with 15 bases between them. Germline V lookup: CDR1 LNHDA, CDR2 SQIVND (reference sequence).

The chain carries TRBV5-1 and TRBJ1-1; TRBD1 agrees at 11 bases. The length of the CDR3 is 17 residues. The ends lost 4 bases at V and 0 bases at J; junction bases unmatched: 8. Germline V gives CDR1 SGHRS, CDR2 YFSETQ. The CDR3 region is CASSPGQGASMNTEAFF. The CDR3 DNA sequence: TGCGCCAGCAGCCCCGGACAGGGGGCATCTATGAACACTGAAGCTTTCTTT.

The gene calls are TRBV27 and TRBJ1-1; D may be TRBD1 (5 bases). Germline V gene lookup returns CDR1 MNHEY and CDR2 SMNVEV (reference sequence). Deletions cut 5 bases from V and 5 bases from J, with 12 bases between. The CDR3 contains 13 residues. Here the CDR3 reads CASSLGRGTEAFF. In DNA, the CDR3 is TGTGCCAGCAGTCTAGGACGGGGGACTGAAGCTTTCTTT.

The chain has TRBV7-2 and TRBJ1-5; the D is unclear. CDR1 and CDR2 (germline): SGHTA, FQGNSA. CDR3 length: 17 amino acids. Trimming took 3 bases from V and 0 from J, leaving 15 bases between them. The CDR3 sequence is CASSLLGQHYSNQPQHF. The CDR3, as DNA: TGTGCCAGCAGCTTGCTCGGGCAGCACTATAGCAATCAGCCCCAGCATTTT. Based on the CDR3 plus reference TRBV7-2 and TRBJ1-5, the full variable domain is GAGVSQSPSNKVTEKGKDVELRCDPISGHTALYWYRQSLGQGLEFLIYFQGNSAPDKSGLPSDRFSAERTGGSVSTLTIQRTQQEDSAVYLCASSLLGQHYSNQPQHFGDGTRLSIL.

The chain has TRBV5-1 and TRBJ2-3; a possible D gene is TRBD2 (6 bases). The CDR3 has 14 amino acids. The germline V gene has CDR1 SGHRS and CDR2 YFSETQ. V lost 4 bases and J lost 3, with 12 bases in between. Here the CDR3 DNA reads TGCGCCAGCAGCATGGGGGGACGGACAGATACGCAGTATTTT. Translation: CASSMGGRTDTQYF.

This clone was counted only a few times. The chain has TRBV6-5 and TRBJ1-1; 7 bases line up with TRBD1. This CDR3 has 14 amino acids. Germline V gene data show CDR1 as MNHEY and CDR2 as SVGAGI. Trimming at V came to 0 bases and at J to 4 bases, leaving 2 bases not matched to a gene. The CDR3 DNA reads TGTGCCAGCAGTTACTCGGGACAGATCACTGAAGCTTTCTTT. Translation: CASSYSGQITEAFF.

V and J are TRBV4-1 and TRBJ1-4, with a tentative D call TRBD1 (5 bases). The CDR3 extends over 15 amino acids. CDR1 is MGHRA and CDR2 is YSYEKL in the germline V gene. Trimming took off 0 bases at V and 5 bases at J, with 10 bases between the two ends. CDR3: CASSQEGTLNEKLFF. The CDR3 bases are TGCGCCAGCAGCCAAGAGGGGACCCTGAATGAAAAACTGTTTTTT.

The chain is built from TRBV30 and TRBJ1-4; 10 positions agree with TRBD1. V trimming: 5 bases; J trimming: 6 bases; junction bases outside the gene matches: 6. The V gene's germline CDR1 is GTSNPN and CDR2 SVGIG (reference sequence). The length of the CDR3 is 14 residues. This CDR3 is CAWSTGGADEKLFF. CDR3 in DNA: TGTGCCTGGTCGACAGGGGGCGCGGATGAAAAACTGTTTTTT.

J is TRBJ2-6 and V is TRBV19; 8 bases line up with TRBD2. Per the germline V gene, CDR1 is LNHDA and CDR2 is SQIVND (reference sequence). The CDR3 has 17 amino acids. Trimming took 3 bases from V and 0 from J; bases not matched to a gene: 4. CDR3 in DNA: TGTGCCAGTAGTATTTTAGCGGGGAGCTCTGGGGCCAACGTCCTGACTTTC. Its translation is CASSILAGSSGANVLTF.

This clone was detected only once. The DNA for the CDR3 is TGTGCCAGCAGCTTAGCGGGGCTAGCGGGGGAATTTGCCTACAATGAGCAGTTCTTC. It codes for CASSLAGLAGEFAYNEQFF. The genes are TRBV7-8 and TRBJ2-1, with 10 bases aligning to TRBD2. Germline V gene sequence: CDR1 SGHVS, CDR2 FQNEAQ. The V gene end was trimmed by 0 bases and the J gene end by 2 bases; junction bases not matched to a gene: 10. The CDR3 covers 19 residues.

This chain's CDR3 is CASSLLGRGSGETQYF. The CDR3 nucleotides are TGTGCCAGTAGTCTCTTGGGCCGAGGGAGCGGTGAGACCCAGTACTTC. The J gene is TRBJ2-5, the V gene TRBV19; a weak D match, TRBD2 (5 bases). The germline CDR1 and CDR2 sequences are LNHDA and SQIVND (reference sequence). V was trimmed by 5 bases and J by 5 bases, leaving 21 bases between them. The CDR3 totals 16 residues.

The rearrangement links TRBV30 to TRBJ1-1; no definite D call. CDR1 is GTSNPN and CDR2 is SVGIG in the germline V gene (reference sequence). Trimming removed 0 bases at V and 6 bases at J, with 11 bases between. The CDR3 is 13 amino acids. For the CDR3, the DNA is TGTGCCTGGAGTGTCTCCGGTTGGTCTGAAGCTTTCTTT. This codes for CAWSVSGWSEAFF. The whole variable domain, remainder taken from reference TRBV30 and TRBJ1-1, is SQTIHQWPATLVQPVGSPLSLECTVEGTSNPNLYWYRQAAGRGLQLLFYSVGIGQISSEVPQNLSASRPQDRQFILSSKKLLLSDSGFYLCAWSVSGWSEAFFGQGTRLTVV.

This sequence joins TRBV5-6 and TRBJ2-2, with D maybe TRBD1 (5 bases). Germline lookup yields CDR1 SGHDT and CDR2 YYEEEE. There are 15 residues in the CDR3. Trimming stripped 0 bases from V and 6 bases from J, with 12 bases between. The CDR3 protein is CASSLEDSKSGELFF. CDR3 sequence (DNA): TGTGCCAGCAGCTTGGAAGACAGCAAATCCGGGGAGCTGTTTTTT.

This clone was detected only once. The chain recombines TRBV7-2 with TRBJ1-4; 8 positions match TRBD1. Germline assignment: CDR1 SGHTA and CDR2 FQGNSA. After removal of 5 bases from V and 8 bases from J, the junction contained 13 bases not matched to a gene. This CDR3 region has 16 residues. The CDR3 nucleotides read TGTGCCAGCAGCCACTCGGTGGGGACAGGTCTCGAAAAACTGTTTTTT. Residues: CASSHSVGTGLEKLFF.

The chain links TRBV29-1 to TRBJ2-7; 8 bases are shared with TRBD1. The junction had 8 bases not matched to a gene; V was cut back by 8 bases and J by 2 bases. The CDR3 consists of 13 residues. Per germline, CDR1 SQVTM and CDR2 ANQGSEA. CDR3 sequence reads: CSIINRGTYEQYF. CDR3 nucleotides: TGCAGCATTATAAACAGGGGGACCTACGAGCAGTACTTC.

This clone was found once. The V call is TRBV28, the J call TRBJ1-1, with D hard to call. Deletions cut 5 bases from V and 1 base from J, with 11 bases between. This CDR3 contains 14 residues. The V gene's germline CDR1 is MDHEN and CDR2 SYDVKM. The CDR3 loop reads CASSLRLWNTEAFF. CDR3 nucleotide sequence: TGTGCCAGCAGTCTTCGACTCTGGAACACTGAAGCTTTCTTT.

The chain has TRBV4-1 and TRBJ2-5; D might be TRBD2 (6 bases). This CDR3 contains 16 residues. From germline, CDR1 is MGHRA and CDR2 YSYEKL. V lost 1 base, J lost 3 bases, and 15 bases lay in between. The CDR3 loop reads CASSQGQRVLKETQYF. CDR3 DNA: TGCGCCAGCAGCCAAGGTCAGCGGGTCTTGAAAGAGACCCAGTACTTC.

The rearrangement joins TRBV9 to TRBJ2-5; D gene ambiguous. Germline V gives CDR1 SGDLS, CDR2 YYNGEE. Trimming shortened V by 3 bases and J by 0 bases, and 6 bases separated the two germline ends. This CDR3 has 13 residues. This CDR3 is CASSGTNQETQYF. The CDR3 nucleotides read TGTGCCAGCAGCGGTACCAACCAAGAGACCCAGTACTTC. Full variable domain (outside the CDR3, taken from reference TRBV9 and TRBJ2-5): DSGVTQTPKHLITATGQRVTLRCSPRSGDLSVYWYQQSLDQGLQFLIQYYNGEERAKGNILERFSAQQFPDLHSELNLSSLELGDSALYFCASSGTNQETQYFGPGTRLLVL.

This chain joins TRBV5-6 and TRBJ1-5; TRBD1 aligns across 7 bases. J lost 5 bases, V lost 0 bases, and 5 bases had no gene match. Germline loops: CDR1 SGHDT, CDR2 YYEEEE. This CDR3 contains 15 residues. The CDR3 coding sequence is TGTGCCAGCAGCTTGGGGCCAGGGGGGGATCAGCCCCAGCATTTT. Translated: CASSLGPGGDQPQHF.